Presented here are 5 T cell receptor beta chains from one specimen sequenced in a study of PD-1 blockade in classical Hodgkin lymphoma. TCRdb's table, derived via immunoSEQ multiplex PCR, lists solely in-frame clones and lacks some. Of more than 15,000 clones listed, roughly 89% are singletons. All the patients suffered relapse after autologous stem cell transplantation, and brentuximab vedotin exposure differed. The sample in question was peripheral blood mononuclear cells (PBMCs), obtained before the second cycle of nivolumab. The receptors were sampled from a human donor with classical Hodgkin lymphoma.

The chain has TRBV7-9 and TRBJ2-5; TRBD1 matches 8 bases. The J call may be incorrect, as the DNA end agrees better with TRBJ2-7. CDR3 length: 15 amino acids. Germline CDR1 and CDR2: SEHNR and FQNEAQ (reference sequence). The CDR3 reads CASSLGQGAAYEQYF. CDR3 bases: TGTGCCAGCAGCTTAGGGCAGGGGGCGGCCTACGAGCAGTACTTC.

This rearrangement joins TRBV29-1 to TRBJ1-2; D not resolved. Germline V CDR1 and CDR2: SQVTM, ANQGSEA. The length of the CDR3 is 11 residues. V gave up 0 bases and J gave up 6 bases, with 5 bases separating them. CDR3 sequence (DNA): TGCAGCGTTGAAGATGAGAATGGCTACACCTTC. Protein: CSVEDENGYTF. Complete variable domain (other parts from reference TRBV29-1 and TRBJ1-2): SAVISQKPSRDICQRGTSLTIQCQVDSQVTMMFWYRQQPGQSLTLIATANQGSEATYESGFVIDKFPISRPNLTFSTLTVSNMSPEDSSIYLCSVEDENGYTFGSGTRLTVV.

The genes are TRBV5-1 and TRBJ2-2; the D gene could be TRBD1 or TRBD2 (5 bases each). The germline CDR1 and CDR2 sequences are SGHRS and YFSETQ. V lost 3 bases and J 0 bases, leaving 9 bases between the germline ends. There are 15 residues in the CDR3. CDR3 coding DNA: TGCGCCAGCAGCTGGGACGGCTCGAACACCGGGGAGCTGTTTTTT. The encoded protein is CASSWDGSNTGELFF.

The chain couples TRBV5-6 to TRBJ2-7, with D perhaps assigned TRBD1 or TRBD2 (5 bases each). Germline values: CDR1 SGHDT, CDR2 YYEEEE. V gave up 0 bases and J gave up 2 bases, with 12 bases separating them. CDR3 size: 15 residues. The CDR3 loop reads CASSLAWQGAYEQYF. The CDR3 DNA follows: TGTGCCAGCAGCTTGGCCTGGCAGGGAGCCTACGAGCAGTACTTC.

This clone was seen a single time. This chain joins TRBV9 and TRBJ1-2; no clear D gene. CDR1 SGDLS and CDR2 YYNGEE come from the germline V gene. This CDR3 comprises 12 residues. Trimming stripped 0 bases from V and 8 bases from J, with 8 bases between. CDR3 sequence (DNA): TGTGCCAGCAGCGTAGTAACGGGAGGCTACACCTTC. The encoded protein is CASSVVTGGYTF. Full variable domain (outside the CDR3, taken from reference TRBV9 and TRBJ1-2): DSGVTQTPKHLITATGQRVTLRCSPRSGDLSVYWYQQSLDQGLQFLIQYYNGEERAKGNILERFSAQQFPDLHSELNLSSLELGDSALYFCASSVVTGGYTFGSGTRLTVV.